Here is one T cell receptor beta chain with its context. No antigen is known for it. The CDR3 has 16 amino acids. The germline V gene encodes CDR1 MDHEN and CDR2 SYDVKM. V dropped 7 bases and J dropped 0; count of bases not matched to a gene: 9. This specimen comes from a study of cytomegalovirus exposure and HLA in healthy donors. Regarding the study as a whole: Earlier analysis yielded a pattern in which most TCR beta V segments were productive about 90% or about 30% of the time. By HLA locus, TCR association rates varied in a later analysis, with DRB1 showing the most and HLA-C the fewest. Another analysis was done later, and it associated around 15,000 TCR beta sequences with HLA alleles at 0.05 false discovery rate. Certain indistinguishable V segments, among them TRBV6-2 and TRBV6-3, were excluded.

The PCR was carried out with 60 Vbeta primers and 13 Jbeta primers. The assay was immunoSEQ multiplex PCR, and TCRdb's table has in-frame clones only and misses some. Among under 200,000 clones listed, roughly 87% were seen once. Sample: PBMCs. The receptor was isolated from a girl under 18 in good health and CMV-seropositive. V usage is TRBV28 and J usage is TRBJ2-1; 7 positions agree with TRBD1. CDR3 DNA: TGTGCCAGCAAGAAACAGGGGTATACCTCCTACAATGAGCAGTTCTTC. Translation gives CASKKQGYTSYNEQFF. The full variable domain, completed using reference TRBV28 and TRBJ2-1, is DVKVTQSSRYLVKRTGEKVFLECVQDMDHENMFWYRQDPGLGLRLIYFSYDVKMKEKGDIPEGYSVSREKKERFSLILESASTNQTSMYLCASKKQGYTSYNEQFFGPGTRLTVL.